The 10 T cell receptor beta chains below all came from one sample that was sequenced in a study of beta chain features in type 1 diabetes (dated 2018 in TCRdb). The receptor library was made with the immunoSEQ multiplex PCR assay. The High Capacity cDNA Reverse Transcription Kit was used to reverse transcribe all of the isolated RNA, meaning that expressed TCRB transcripts were what got sequenced. Held by TCRdb, this immuneACCESS table contains in-frame sequences only and omits some clones. Under half of the omission traces to an unresolved V gene where checked; the cause of the rest is unknown. This sample holds 350,000 to 400,000 clones; roughly 16% were observed only once. Jointly, the top ten make up under 0.02% of the sample. Sequences were obtained from naive CD4+ T cells from blood. The cell subset or site label corresponds to: true naive CD4+ T cells. Every receptor here comes from a woman aged 18-29 years in good health.

The rearrangement joins TRBV18 to TRBJ1-1, with no clear D. V dropped 0 bases and J dropped 4 bases, with 9 bases sitting between them. CDR3 length equals 14 residues. The germline V gene has CDR1 KGHSH and CDR2 LQKENI. CDR3 protein: CASSPPPGITEAFF. The DNA of the CDR3 is TGTGCCAGCTCACCACCGCCGGGGATCACTGAAGCTTTCTTT.

The chain has TRBV5-1 and TRBJ2-6, with 7 bases matching TRBD1. The CDR3 length is 18 residues. Germline V lookup: CDR1 SGHRS, CDR2 YFSETQ. The V segment lost 1 base and the J segment 0 bases; nucleotides outside the gene matches: 7. The CDR3 DNA reads as TGCGCCAGCAGCTTGTCGGGACAGTCCGCCTCTGGGGCCAACGTCCTGACTTTC. This encodes CASSLSGQSASGANVLTF.

This chain connects TRBV5-4 to TRBJ1-2; 8 bases are a match to TRBD1. Germline V gives CDR1 SGHNT, CDR2 YYREEE (reference sequence). The V gene end was trimmed by 0 bases and the J gene end by 4 bases; junction bases not matched to a gene: 2. This CDR3 is built from 14 residues. The CDR3 spells CASSLDQGAYGYTF. For the CDR3, the DNA is TGTGCCAGCAGCTTGGATCAGGGGGCCTATGGCTACACCTTC. Complete variable domain (other parts from reference TRBV5-4 and TRBJ1-2): ETGVTQSPTHLIKTRGQQVTLRCSSQSGHNTVSWYQQALGQGPQFIFQYYREEENGRGNFPPRFSGLQFPNYSSELNVNALELDDSALYLCASSLDQGAYGYTFGSGTRLTVV.

The CDR3 region is CSVGQGAGEQFF. The CDR3 region has the DNA TGCAGCGTTGGCCAGGGGGCGGGAGAGCAGTTCTTC. The chain recombines TRBV29-1 with TRBJ2-1; 8 bases are a match to TRBD1. Looked up from germline, CDR1 is SQVTM and CDR2 is ANQGSEA. This CDR3 is built from 12 residues. The junction had 6 bases not matched to a gene; V was cut back by 4 bases and J by 10 bases.

The V and J genes are TRBV7-8 and TRBJ1-2; weak D call: TRBD1 (6 bases). Germline V gene sequence: CDR1 SGHVS, CDR2 FQNEAQ. V was shortened by 5 bases and J by 4 bases, with 14 bases between the two germline ends. This CDR3 region has 14 residues. CDR3 in DNA: TGTGCCAGCAGCCTTCTCAGGGGCACCTATGGCTACACCTTC. It is translated as CASSLLRGTYGYTF.

This clone was observed a few times. This CDR3 reads CASSPNRGGTEAFF. CDR3 in DNA: TGTGCCAGCAGCCCTAACAGGGGGGGCACTGAAGCTTTCTTT. This chain connects TRBV7-2 to TRBJ1-1; 8 bases agree with TRBD1. The CDR3 has 14 amino acids. The V and J ends lost 5 bases and 4 bases, in that order; junction bases with no gene match: 6. Germline assignment: CDR1 SGHTA and CDR2 FQGNSA.

This clone has just a few counts. The rearrangement links TRBV28 to TRBJ1-5, with D maybe TRBD1 (6 bases). Trimming pared 1 base from V and 1 base from J, leaving 11 bases between. Germline loops: CDR1 MDHEN, CDR2 SYDVKM. CDR3 size: 16 residues. DNA of the CDR3: TGTGCCAGCAGTTTATCAGGGGCCGGCAGCAATCAGCCCCAGCATTTT. Its protein is CASSLSGAGSNQPQHF.

The chain links TRBV29-1 to TRBJ2-3, with a tentative D call TRBD2 (6 bases). The V gene's germline CDR1 is SQVTM and CDR2 ANQGSEA. V was shortened by 7 bases and J by 1 base, with 12 bases between the two germline ends. This CDR3 comprises 13 residues. The CDR3, as DNA: TGCAGCGCCCGGGACTTCCGCACAGATACGCAGTATTTT. Encoded protein: CSARDFRTDTQYF.

This clone was found a few times. This sequence joins TRBV5-6 and TRBJ1-4, with D unclear. Germline loops: CDR1 SGHDT, CDR2 YYEEEE. The CDR3 has 15 residues. Trimming cost V 0 bases and J 5 bases, with 11 bases left between them. CDR3 sequence reads: CASSLVSGRNEKLFF. For the CDR3, the DNA is TGTGCCAGCAGCTTGGTTAGCGGCAGAAATGAAAAACTGTTTTTT.

This clone was detected a few times. This chain links TRBV6-5 with TRBJ2-3; 8 nucleotides match TRBD1. Germline trimming cut 6 bases from V and 1 base from J; bases unmatched to any gene: 6. CDR1 is MNHEY, CDR2 SVGAGI, per germline. This CDR3 comprises 15 residues. CDR3 sequence reads: CASRVDRGGTDTQYF. For the CDR3, the DNA is TGTGCCAGCAGGGTAGACAGGGGCGGCACAGATACGCAGTATTTT.